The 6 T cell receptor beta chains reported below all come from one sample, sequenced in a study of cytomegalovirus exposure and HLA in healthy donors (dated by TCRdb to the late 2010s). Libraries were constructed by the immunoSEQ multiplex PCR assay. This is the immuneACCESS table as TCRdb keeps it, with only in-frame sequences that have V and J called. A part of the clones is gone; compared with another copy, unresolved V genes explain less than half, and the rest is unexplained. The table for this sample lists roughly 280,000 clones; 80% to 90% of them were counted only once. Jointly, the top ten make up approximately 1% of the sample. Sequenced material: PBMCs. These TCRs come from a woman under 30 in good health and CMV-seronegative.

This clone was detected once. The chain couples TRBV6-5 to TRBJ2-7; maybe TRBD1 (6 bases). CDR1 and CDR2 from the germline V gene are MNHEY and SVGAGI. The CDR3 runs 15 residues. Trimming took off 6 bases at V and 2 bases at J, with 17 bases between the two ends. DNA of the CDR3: TGTGCCAGCAGCCCTGAGGTCGGACAGCCCTACGAGCAGTACTTC. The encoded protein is CASSPEVGQPYEQYF.

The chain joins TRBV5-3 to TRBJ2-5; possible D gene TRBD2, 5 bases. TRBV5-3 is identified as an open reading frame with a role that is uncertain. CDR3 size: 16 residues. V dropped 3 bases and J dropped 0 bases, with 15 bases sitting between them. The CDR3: CARSSDLVPNQETQYF. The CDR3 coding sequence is TGTGCCAGAAGCTCGGACTTGGTACCAAACCAAGAGACCCAGTACTTC.

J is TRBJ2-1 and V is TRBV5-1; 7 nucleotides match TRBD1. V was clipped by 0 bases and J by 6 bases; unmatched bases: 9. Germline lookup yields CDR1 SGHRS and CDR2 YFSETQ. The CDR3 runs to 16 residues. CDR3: CASSLGNRGRSNEQFF. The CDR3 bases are TGCGCCAGCAGCTTGGGCAACAGGGGTCGATCCAATGAGCAGTTCTTC.

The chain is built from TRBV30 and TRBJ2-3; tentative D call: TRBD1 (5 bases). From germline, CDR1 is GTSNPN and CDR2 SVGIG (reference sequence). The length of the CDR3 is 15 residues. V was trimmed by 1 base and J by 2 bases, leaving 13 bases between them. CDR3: CAWSGGQGYTDTQYF. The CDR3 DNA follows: TGTGCCTGGAGTGGGGGTCAGGGTTACACAGATACGCAGTATTTT.

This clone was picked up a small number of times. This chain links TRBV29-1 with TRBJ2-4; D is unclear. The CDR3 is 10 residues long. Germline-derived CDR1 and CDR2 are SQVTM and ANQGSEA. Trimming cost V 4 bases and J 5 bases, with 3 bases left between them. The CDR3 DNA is TGCAGCGTTGTCGAAAACATTCAGTACTTC. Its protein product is CSVVENIQYF.

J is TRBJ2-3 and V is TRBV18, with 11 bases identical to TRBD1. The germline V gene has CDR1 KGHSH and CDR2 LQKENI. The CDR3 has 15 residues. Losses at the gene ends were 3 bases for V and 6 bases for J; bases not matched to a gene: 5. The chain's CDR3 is CASSPGTGGLDTQYF. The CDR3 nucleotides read TGTGCCAGCTCACCTGGGACAGGGGGTTTGGATACGCAGTATTTT.